Listed below are T cell receptor beta chains from one sample, sequenced in a study of T cell responses to AZD1222 COVID-19 vaccine. TCRdb keeps only in-frame clones here, not all; method: immunoSEQ multiplex PCR. Of about 150,000 clones listed, about 88% are singletons. The material sequenced was peripheral blood, taken on day 0 of AZD1222 vaccination. Receptors were obtained from an adult in good health. The CDR3 runs from the conserved cysteine through the conserved F or W. Fields, in order: CDR3 DNA, CDR3 protein, clone size, J gene, D gene, V gene. The D gene is left open where the match is weak. Part of the rows lack a size; the others show once, few, many or a class for expanded clones.

TGCGCCAGCAGCTTGGCAGGGTCCTATAATTCACCCCTCCACTTT | CASSLAGSYNSPLHF | - | TRBJ1-6 | - | TRBV5-1
TGTCCAGCCCCGGGACCGAACACCGGGGAGCTGTTTTTT | CPAPGPNTGELFF | - | TRBJ2-2 | - | TRBV12-2
TGTGCCAGCAAAGGGCGGGGAGGGCCGGACGAGCAGTACTTC | CASKGRGGPDEQYF | - | TRBJ2-7 | TRBD2 | TRBV2
TGTGCCAGTAGTATGGCGTGGACTAATGAAAAACTGTTTTTT | CASSMAWTNEKLFF | - | TRBJ1-4 | - | TRBV19
TGTGCCAGCAGCCCCCTCCGGGACTATCTCTACGAGCAGTACTTC | CASSPLRDYLYEQYF | - | TRBJ2-7 | TRBD2 | TRBV3-1/TRBV3-2
TGTGCCAGCAGTCGTAGCTCCACCGGCTTGGGTACGCAGTATTTT | CASSRSSTGLGTQYF | few | TRBJ2-3 | - | TRBV28
TGTGCCAGCTCATCCCGGGGACAGACCTCCTCTGGAAACACCATATATTTT | CASSSRGQTSSGNTIYF | once | TRBJ1-3 | TRBD1 | TRBV18
TGTGCCAGCTCACCGGAACTTCTGGACGAGCAGTACTTC | CASSPELLDEQYF | - | TRBJ2-7 | - | TRBV18
TGTGCCAGCAGCTTGGATGGGAGAAGGGACGAGCAGTACTTC | CASSLDGRRDEQYF | - | TRBJ2-7 | - | TRBV5-5
TGTGCCAGCAGCTTAGTGGGGAACAAGGGGGACGAGCAGTACTTC | CASSLVGNKGDEQYF | - | TRBJ2-7 | - | TRBV7-9
TGTGCCAGCTCTCTTCAGGTTGGGGAAGGCGCCATATATTTT | CASSLQVGEGAIYF | - | TRBJ1-3 | - | TRBV18
TGTGCCAGCAGCTTAAAGGGGGCCCGAGTGGGTAGCAATCAGCCCCAGCATTTT | CASSLKGARVGSNQPQHF | - | TRBJ1-5 | TRBD1 | TRBV11-2
TGTGCCAGCAGCCAAGAGTTGCGGGGGGGCGGCACAGATACGCAGTATTTT | CASSQELRGGGTDTQYF | - | TRBJ2-3 | TRBD2 | TRBV4-2
TGTGCCAGCAGCGTGGGGGTCGGAACAAGGACGGTTTTTGACACTGAAGCTTTCTTT | CASSVGVGTRTVFDTEAFF | - | TRBJ1-1 | - | TRBV5-4
TGTGCCTCTCACGGATTACTACCTAAAGAGACCCAGTACTTC | CASHGLLPKETQYF | - | TRBJ2-5 | - | TRBV2
TGCGCCAGCAGCCAAGATTGGTCAGGGTCCCACAATGAGCAGTTCTTC | CASSQDWSGSHNEQFF | - | TRBJ2-1 | - | TRBV4-3
TGTGCCAGCAGCCGGTGGGGGGGGCCTGTCTATGGCTACACCTTC | CASSRWGGPVYGYTF | - | TRBJ1-2 | - | TRBV5-8
TGTGCCAGTAGTATGAGGACAGCGGGCTCCTACGAGCAGTACTTC | CASSMRTAGSYEQYF | - | TRBJ2-7 | - | TRBV19
TGCGCCAGCAGCCAAGTCGGCCAGCGGGGGGGAGGCGGGGAGCTGTTTTTT | CASSQVGQRGGGGELFF | - | TRBJ2-2 | TRBD2 | TRBV4-3
TGTGCCAGCAGCTCGGACAGAGGGGCACGGAAGCAGTACTTC | CASSSDRGARKQYF | - | TRBJ2-7 | - | TRBV7-9
TGCAGTGCTAGTTCGTTTCAGGGAGAACTTTTTAGCAATCAGCCCCAGCATTTT | CSASSFQGELFSNQPQHF | - | TRBJ1-5 | - | TRBV20-1
TGTGCCAGCAGTTGGGGGGGCTACGAGCAGTACTTC | CASSWGGYEQYF | - | TRBJ2-7 | TRBD2 | TRBV6-2/TRBV6-3
TGTGCCAGCAGTTTGCCGGGCGATTTGGATACGCAGTATTTT | CASSLPGDLDTQYF | once | TRBJ2-3 | - | TRBV28
TGCGCCAGCAGCTTGGATGGGAACAGGGGGCAGGGGAACACTGAAGCTTTCTTT | CASSLDGNRGQGNTEAFF | - | TRBJ1-1 | TRBD1 | TRBV5-1
TGCGCCAGCAGCCAAGCATTCGTGAGGACAGGGAAGACTGAAGCTTTCTTT | CASSQAFVRTGKTEAFF | - | TRBJ1-1 | TRBD1 | TRBV4-1
TGTGCCAGTAGTATGGGAGGGAGCGCTGAAGCTTTCTTT | CASSMGGSAEAFF | - | TRBJ1-1 | - | TRBV19
TGTGCCAGCAGCTCGGACGGGCAAGAGACCCAGTACTTC | CASSSDGQETQYF | - | TRBJ2-5 | - | TRBV7-8
TGTGCCAGCAGCTTCAACAACAATCAGCCCCAGCATTTT | CASSFNNNQPQHF | - | TRBJ1-5 | - | TRBV7-2